Below are 13 T cell receptor beta chains sequenced from a single sample in a study of tumor-infiltrating lymphocytes in primary liver carcinoma. Production of TCR beta cDNA used 400 to 650 ng total RNA together with a constant-region primer. Employing slightly modified ARM-PCR, three nested multiplex PCR rounds were run, and these gave rise to the TCR beta libraries. The two initial PCR rounds, around 11 cycles each, used TRBV1-TRBV30 forward and C-beta reverse primers. Each CDR3 protein gets one entry after TCRdb re-called the multiplex PCR reads with MiXCR. The repertoire includes fewer than 250,000 distinct CDR3 sequences, 65% of them detected once, and around 7.1% sits in the top ten. Out of unsorted whole blood came the blood RNA, and germline DNA was extracted as well. The sequencing input was peripheral blood. The receptor source for this set is a woman aged 55-75 years with primary liver carcinoma and hepatitis B virus infection.

V usage is TRBV28 and J usage is TRBJ1-3; the D is unclear. The CDR3 spans 12 residues. V was shortened by 2 bases and J by 7 bases, with 6 bases between the two germline ends. The germline V gene encodes CDR1 MDHEN and CDR2 SYDVKM. DNA of the CDR3: TGTGCCAGCAGTTTAAAACCGAACACCATATATTTT. Protein: CASSLKPNTIYF. Supplemented by reference TRBV28 and TRBJ1-3, the full variable domain reads DVKVTQSSRYLVKRTGEKVFLECVQDMDHENMFWYRQDPGLGLRLIYFSYDVKMKEKGDIPEGYSVSREKKERFSLILESASTNQTSMYLCASSLKPNTIYFGEGSWLTVV.

As concerns this clonotype: One junction end disagrees with the germline gene, perhaps due to a read error. This chain links TRBV29-1 with TRBJ2-5; D is perhaps TRBD2 (5 bases). The CDR3 length is 14 residues. Germline-derived CDR1 and CDR2 are SQVTM and ANQGSEA. CDR3 bases: TGCAGCGTTATCCTAGCAGTGTCCCAAGAGACCCAGTATTTC. Its protein product is CSVILAVSQETQYF. Variable domain in full (rest from reference TRBV29-1 and TRBJ2-5): SAVISQKPSRDICQRGTSLTIQCQVDSQVTMMFWYRQQPGQSLTLIATANQGSEATYESGFVIDKFPISRPNLTFSTLTVSNMSPEDSSIYLCSVILAVSQETQYFGPGTRLLVL.

There are many counts of this clonotype. This chain connects TRBV6-1 to TRBJ2-7; possibly TRBD1 for D (6 bases). CDR1 MNHNS and CDR2 SASEGT come from the germline V gene. This CDR3 has 14 amino acids. The V end lost 5 bases, the J end lost 1 base, and 12 bases lay between the germline ends. DNA for the CDR3: TGTGCCAGCAGTTATGGACAGACTTCCTACGAGCAGTACTTC. As protein: CASSYGQTSYEQYF.

The V gene is TRBV19, the J gene TRBJ2-5; D is undetermined. Trimming removed 3 bases at V and 3 bases at J, with 8 bases between. The CDR3 covers 13 residues. From germline, CDR1 is LNHDA and CDR2 SQIVND (reference sequence). CDR3 DNA: TGTGCCAGTAGTATTACCGCAAAAGAGACCCAGTACTTC. Translation gives CASSITAKETQYF.

In the case of this clonotype: Germline is not matched at one junction end, which may reflect a read error. The V call is TRBV11-2, the J call TRBJ2-1; the match to TRBD2 covers 8 bases. Germline V gene sequence: CDR1 SGHAT, CDR2 FQNNGV. This CDR3 is built from 15 residues. The CDR3 spells CASDLRLAMCNEKFF. The CDR3 bases are TGTGCCAGCGACTTGAGACTAGCGATGTGCAATGAGAAGTTCTTC. The variable domain in full, with the rest retrieved from reference TRBV11-2 and TRBJ2-1, is EAGVAQSPRYKIIEKRQSVAFWCNPISGHATLYWYQQILGQGPKLLIQFQNNGVVDDSQLPKDRFSAERLKGVDSTLKIQPAKLEDSAVYLCASDLRLAMCNEKFFGPGTRLTVL.

About this clonotype: Because it lacks the conserved phenylalanine or tryptophan at the end, this CDR3 is likely a read error. V usage is TRBV28 and J usage is TRBJ2-7; D ambiguous. The germline V gene encodes CDR1 MDHEN and CDR2 SYDVKM. Trimming left V 8 bases short and J 5 bases short, with 19 bases between. This CDR3 has 14 amino acids. The CDR3, as DNA: TGTGCCAGCTCCAAGGGATACAGTATCCACGAGCAGTACCTC. As protein: CASSKGYSIHEQYL.

There are a few counts of this clonotype. The chain carries TRBV2 and TRBJ2-7; D ambiguous. V gave up 5 bases and J gave up 0 bases, with 14 bases separating them. Germline V gene lookup returns CDR1 SNHLY and CDR2 FYNNEI. This CDR3 has 15 amino acids. The CDR3 is CASSRKRSSSYEQYF. DNA of the CDR3: TGTGCCAGCAGTCGCAAACGATCCTCCTCCTACGAGCAGTACTTC.

About this clonotype itself: One end of the junction does not line up with germline, which may come from a read error. V usage is TRBV29-1 and J usage is TRBJ1-1; D call uncertain. Germline V gene data show CDR1 as SQVTM and CDR2 as ANQGSEA. The CDR3 is made up of 12 amino acids. The CDR3 is CSVDVRNNGASF. In nucleotides, the CDR3 is TGCAGCGTTGACGTACGAAACAATGGAGCTTCCTTT.

This clonotype has just a few counts. At one of its ends the junction is not consistent with the germline gene, which may arise from a read error. The chain has TRBV6-5 and TRBJ1-5; TRBD1 might be the D (6 bases). Germline CDR1 and CDR2: MNHEY and SVGAGI. This CDR3 has 15 amino acids. In nucleotides, the CDR3 is TGTGCCAGCAGTGACTCTGTGCGGGGGCATCAGCCCCAGCATTTT. It encodes CASSDSVRGHQPQHF.

Comments on this clonotype: A read error is possible here, since a much larger clone lies one base away. V and J are TRBV5-5 and TRBJ1-5; D uncertain. The CDR3 has 16 amino acids. CDR1 SGHKS and CDR2 YYEKEE come from the germline V gene (reference sequence). Deletions cut 2 bases from V and 0 bases from J, with 12 bases between. CDR3 nucleotides: TGTGCCAGCAGCTTCGGCGGCCGGGATAGCAATCAGCCCCAGCATTTT. Protein sequence: CASSFGGRDSNQPQHF.

The rearrangement joins TRBV14 to TRBJ2-1; TRBD2 is a possible D gene (5 bases). V gave up 2 bases and J gave up 10 bases, with 21 bases separating them. CDR1 and CDR2 (germline): SGHDN, FVKESK. This CDR3 contains 16 residues. CDR3 coding DNA: TGTGCCAGCAGCCAATATCTCAAACTAGGTTCCAACGAGCAGTTCTTC. Its translation: CASSQYLKLGSNEQFF.

Comments on this clonotype: One junction end disagrees with the germline gene, perhaps due to a read error. This chain joins TRBV20-1 and TRBJ2-7, with TRBD2 identical over 11 bases. Germline V CDR1 and CDR2: DFQATT, SNEGSKA (reference sequence). The CDR3 totals 16 residues. DNA for the CDR3: TGCAGTGTTAGAGATTCGGGGCCTAGCGGGAGGAGCGAGCAGTACTTC. This codes for CSVRDSGPSGRSEQYF.

This chain uses TRBV28 with TRBJ2-4; D is perhaps TRBD1 (6 bases). Per the germline V gene, CDR1 is MDHEN and CDR2 is SYDVKM. V was cut by 6 bases and J by 1 base, with 13 bases left in between. The CDR3 spans 15 residues. The CDR3 region has the DNA TGTGCCAGCAGACCAAATACAGGGGCCAAAAACATTCAGTACTTC. Translation gives CASRPNTGAKNIQYF.